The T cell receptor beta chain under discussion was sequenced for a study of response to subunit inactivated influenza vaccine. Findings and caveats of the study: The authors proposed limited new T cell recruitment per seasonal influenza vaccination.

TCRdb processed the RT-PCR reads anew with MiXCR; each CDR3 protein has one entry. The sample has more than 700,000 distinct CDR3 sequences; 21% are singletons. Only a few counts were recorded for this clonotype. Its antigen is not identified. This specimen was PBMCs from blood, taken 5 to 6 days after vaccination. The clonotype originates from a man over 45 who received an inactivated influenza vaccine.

The CDR3 is CASRRGGGSDTQYF. The CDR3 bases are TGTGCCAGCAGGAGAGGCGGGGGTTCGGATACGCAGTATTTT. The chain recombines TRBV7-2 with TRBJ2-3; 7 nucleotides align to TRBD2. CDR1 is SGHTA and CDR2 is FQGNSA in the germline V gene. The length of the CDR3 is 14 residues. V shed 6 bases, J shed 6 bases, and the junction held 9 bases outside the gene matches.